What follows are 23 T cell receptor beta chains derived from one specimen sequenced in a study of naive and memory T cell subsets. Four PCR rounds used nested alpha and beta constant region primers plus the SP2 primer. Using its own MiXCR run on the UMI-ligation and nested PCR reads, TCRdb lists one record per CDR3 protein. The table records tens of thousands of distinct CDR3 sequences, 4.5% to 7% of them present only once. The sample's treatment: skin biopsy from PPD injection site in Mantoux-positive individual. A UMI-containing oligonucleotide was joined by 3' ligation to the TCR cDNA template. The starting material was skin, obtained from a tuberculin skin test site. Receptor source: an adult in good health.

This clonotype has at least ten counts. The chain employs TRBV6-2 or TRBV6-3 and TRBJ1-5; D is uncertain. Looked up from germline, CDR1 is MNHEY and CDR2 is SVGEGT. The CDR3 is made up of 13 amino acids. Trimming took off 5 bases at V and 4 bases at J, with 9 bases between the two ends. The CDR3 DNA follows: TGTGCCAGCAGTCTCTCTGGGAATCAGCCCCAGCATTTT. Amino acids: CASSLSGNQPQHF.

This clonotype has ten or more counts. This chain uses TRBV20-1 with TRBJ2-3; TRBD2 matches 10 bases. The CDR3 totals 15 residues. In germline, CDR1 is DFQATT, CDR2 SNEGSKA (reference sequence). V shed 5 bases, J shed 3 bases, and the junction held 8 bases outside the gene matches. This CDR3 reads CSALSSGRSTDTQYF. Here the CDR3 DNA reads TGCAGTGCTCTCTCTAGCGGGAGATCAACAGATACGCAGTATTTT.

This clonotype has a count of ten or more. The chain combines TRBV28 with TRBJ1-1, with 7 bases fitting TRBD1. CDR3 length: 14 amino acids. The germline V gene encodes CDR1 MDHEN and CDR2 SYDVKM. J gave up 0 bases and V 4 bases, and 2 bases lay outside the gene matches. CDR3 in DNA: TGTGCCAGCAGTTCCGGGACAGTGAACACTGAAGCTTTCTTT. It encodes CASSSGTVNTEAFF. The whole variable domain, remainder taken from reference TRBV28 and TRBJ1-1, is DVKVTQSSRYLVKRTGEKVFLECVQDMDHENMFWYRQDPGLGLRLIYFSYDVKMKEKGDIPEGYSVSREKKERFSLILESASTNQTSMYLCASSSGTVNTEAFFGQGTRLTVV.

Many counts were recorded for this clonotype. The chain recombines TRBV7-8 with TRBJ2-3; no clear D gene. The V end lost 4 bases, the J end lost 8 bases, and 10 bases lay between the germline ends. Germline CDR1 SGHVS, CDR2 FQNEAQ. This CDR3 spans 12 amino acids. CDR3 residues: CASSSRSGTQYF. The CDR3 DNA sequence: TGTGCCAGCAGCTCCCGGTCGGGTACGCAGTATTTT.

This chain uses TRBV7-2 with TRBJ2-7; the match to TRBD2 covers 16 bases. The CDR3 extends over 15 amino acids. Germline V CDR1 and CDR2: SGHTA, FQGNSA. V lost 6 bases to trimming and J lost 5 bases; unmatched junction nucleotides: 4. CDR3 DNA sequence: TGTGCCAGCAGTGGGACTAGCGGGAGGGTCGACGAGCAGTACTTC. Translated: CASSGTSGRVDEQYF. The full variable domain, rest sourced from reference TRBV7-2 and TRBJ2-7, is GAGVSQSPSNKVTEKGKDVELRCDPISGHTALYWYRQSLGQGLEFLIYFQGNSAPDKSGLPSDRFSAERTGGSVSTLTIQRTQQEDSAVYLCASSGTSGRVDEQYFGPGTRLTVT.

This clonotype was found a few times. The genes are TRBV7-9 and TRBJ1-6, with 9 bases matching TRBD1. The CDR3 sequence is 15 residues long. V lost 5 bases and J lost 9; bases outside the gene matches: 8. Germline assignment: CDR1 SEHNR and CDR2 FQNEAQ (reference sequence). In DNA, the CDR3 is TGTGCCAGCAGCGGAATAGGGACAGGGTTTTCACCCCTCCACTTT. Its protein is CASSGIGTGFSPLHF.

The DNA of the CDR3 is TGTGCCAGCAGCGCGGGACAGGCCTCTGGAAACACCATATATTTT. It specifies CASSAGQASGNTIYF. This sequence joins TRBV13 and TRBJ1-3; 8 nucleotides agree with TRBD1. The germline CDR1 and CDR2 sequences are PRHDT and FYEKMQ (reference sequence). This CDR3 region has 15 residues. V lost 5 bases to trimming and J lost 0 bases; unmatched junction nucleotides: 3.

This clonotype was recorded many times. J is TRBJ2-5 and V is TRBV6-5, with 8 bases lining up with TRBD2. Germline V lookup: CDR1 MNHEY, CDR2 SVGAGI. After removal of 7 bases from V and 4 bases from J, the junction contained 5 bases not matched to a gene. The length of the CDR3 is 13 residues. In DNA, the CDR3 is TGTGCCAGCATCAGCGCGGGGGGAGAGACCCAGTACTTC. Translated: CASISAGGETQYF.

This clonotype has at least ten counts. The J gene is TRBJ2-7, the V gene TRBV10-3; D may match TRBD1 or TRBD2 (5 bases each). V gave up 1 base and J gave up 0 bases, with 28 bases separating them. The CDR3 totals 21 residues. Looked up from germline, CDR1 is ENHRY and CDR2 is SYGVKD. Here the CDR3 reads CAISEYYDGVISQGNSYEQYF. The DNA of the CDR3 is TGTGCCATCAGTGAGTACTATGACGGGGTCATCAGCCAGGGTAACTCCTACGAGCAGTACTTC.

V and J are TRBV4-2 and TRBJ2-2; 14 bases agree with TRBD2. Looked up from germline, CDR1 is LGHNA and CDR2 is YNFKEQ. The CDR3 has 18 amino acids. V gave up 1 base and J gave up 2 bases; unmatched junction bases: 3. DNA of the CDR3: TGTGCCAGCAGCCAAGGACTAGCGGGAGGGAGCAACACCGGGGAGCTGTTTTTT. Translated, it gives CASSQGLAGGSNTGELFF.

This clonotype was seen at least ten times. This rearrangement joins TRBV6-5 to TRBJ2-4, with 8 bases lining up with TRBD2. The trim removed 5 bases at V and 15 bases at J, leaving 6 bases unmatched. CDR1 is MNHEY, CDR2 SVGAGI, per germline. The CDR3 extends over 11 amino acids. CDR3 region: CASSDLAGWYF. CDR3 DNA sequence: TGTGCCAGCAGTGACCTAGCGGGTTGGTACTTC.

This clonotype was seen ten or more times. The rearrangement joins TRBV18 to TRBJ1-1; D perhaps matches TRBD1 (6 bases). Trimming removed 6 bases at V and 5 bases at J, with 16 bases between. The CDR3 is 14 amino acids. The V gene's germline CDR1 is KGHSH and CDR2 LQKENI. This chain's CDR3 is CASSASTGRTEAFF. The DNA for the CDR3 is TGTGCCAGCTCCGCTAGTACAGGGAGAACTGAAGCTTTCTTT.

The chain's CDR3 is CASSLARLAGYNEQFF. The CDR3 DNA reads TGTGCCAGCAGTTTAGCCCGACTAGCGGGCTACAATGAGCAGTTCTTC. The V call is TRBV12-3 or TRBV12-4, the J call TRBJ2-1; 10 bases are shared with TRBD2. This CDR3 spans 16 amino acids. After removal of 0 bases from V and 3 bases from J, the junction contained 2 bases not matched to a gene.

This clonotype was counted a few times. The rearrangement links TRBV18 to TRBJ2-7, with 10 bases matching TRBD1. The CDR3 length is 16 residues. The V gene end was trimmed by 4 bases and the J gene end by 2 bases; junction bases not matched to a gene: 8. The germline gives CDR1 KGHSH, CDR2 LQKENI. CDR3 DNA sequence: TGTGCCAGCTCACGAGGCGGGACAGGGGAACCCTACGAGCAGTACTTC. Its protein product is CASSRGGTGEPYEQYF.

To note about this clonotype: With a much larger clone just one base away, this may be a read error. The chain employs TRBV12-3 or TRBV12-4 and TRBJ2-5; the D gene is possibly TRBD1 (6 bases). V lost 6 bases, J lost 3 bases, and 17 bases lay in between. The CDR3 runs to 15 residues. CDR3 nucleotides: TGTGCCAGCAGCGCACAGGGATACGTGAAAGAGACCCAGTACTTC. Protein sequence: CASSAQGYVKETQYF.

By frequency in the sample, this clonotype is medium-sized. The chain uses TRBV3-1 and TRBJ2-7, with D unresolved. Germline V gene sequence: CDR1 LGHDT, CDR2 YNNKEL (reference sequence). This CDR3 contains 14 residues. V lost 2 bases and J lost 3, with 11 bases in between. Here the CDR3 reads CASSQWLKVYEQYF. CDR3 DNA: TGTGCCAGCAGCCAATGGCTGAAGGTCTACGAGCAGTACTTC.

The chain employs TRBV27 and TRBJ2-5, with TRBD1 as a possible D gene (6 bases). Germline-derived CDR1 and CDR2 are MNHEY and SMNVEV (reference sequence). This CDR3 has 15 residues. With 2 bases removed from V and 4 bases from J, the gap between germline ends came to 14 bases. The CDR3 loop is CASSLGQGLRETQYF. CDR3 sequence (DNA): TGTGCCAGCAGTTTAGGGCAGGGGCTTAGAGAGACCCAGTACTTC.

This clonotype appeared many times. CDR3 in amino acids: CASSLEGQGAHEQYF. As DNA, the CDR3 is TGTGCCAGCAGCTTGGAGGGACAGGGGGCGCACGAGCAGTACTTC. V gene TRBV5-5 combines with J gene TRBJ2-7, with 12 bases aligning to TRBD1. Germline values: CDR1 SGHKS, CDR2 YYEKEE (reference sequence). The CDR3 covers 15 residues. The V and J ends lost 0 bases and 5 bases, in that order; junction bases with no gene match: 3.

This clonotype has a count of ten or more. The gene calls are TRBV2 and TRBJ2-1; 13 bases align to TRBD2. The CDR3 runs 15 residues. J gave up 8 bases and V 6 bases, and 7 bases lay outside the gene matches. From germline, CDR1 is SNHLY and CDR2 FYNNEI. The CDR3 nucleotides are TGTGCCAGCAGGGCACTAGCGGGAGGGGGGGATGAGCAGTTCTTC. This gives the protein CASRALAGGGDEQFF.

This clonotype was observed many times. The chain couples TRBV2 to TRBJ2-1; TRBD1 matches at 8 bases. Germline-derived CDR1 and CDR2 are SNHLY and FYNNEI. The CDR3 totals 14 residues. V shed 5 bases, J shed 3 bases, and the junction held 3 bases outside the gene matches. The chain's CDR3 is CASSKTGGYNEQFF. The CDR3 DNA follows: TGTGCCAGCAGTAAAACAGGGGGCTACAATGAGCAGTTCTTC.

This clonotype was seen more than once but under ten times. A clone one base away is much larger, so this may be a read error. The V and J genes are TRBV20-1 and TRBJ1-5; D is uncertain. The CDR3 has 14 residues. CDR1 and CDR2 (germline): DFQATT, SNEGSKA (reference sequence). CDR3 nucleotide sequence: TGCAGTGCTAGTTTAGGCAGTAGCAATCAGCCCCAGAATTTT. Translated, it gives CSASLGSSNQPQNF.

This clonotype was observed at least ten times. This chain links TRBV12-3 or TRBV12-4 with TRBJ1-1, with D perhaps TRBD1 (6 bases). This CDR3 contains 11 residues. Trimming pared 2 bases from V and 11 bases from J, leaving 9 bases between. CDR3 in DNA: TGTGCCAGCAGTTTACGGGGGGCTGCTTTCTTT. The encoded protein is CASSLRGAAFF.

This clonotype was counted ten times or more. CDR3 sequence reads: CASSRMEDTQYF. CDR3 nucleotide sequence: TGTGCCAGCAGCCGAATGGAAGATACGCAGTATTTT. This sequence joins TRBV7-2 and TRBJ2-3; D is ambiguous. CDR1 and CDR2 from the germline V gene are SGHTA and FQGNSA. The CDR3 loop spans 12 amino acids. V was pared by 5 bases and J by 5 bases, with 8 bases between.